The present TCR beta chain was sequenced within a study of CD4 T cells in relation to SARS-CoV-2 and coronaviruses. Study-wide points: Around two thirds of donors had memory CD4+ clonotypes crossrecognizing SARS-CoV-2 and common cold coronavirus spike. The assay detects memory recall responses, not culture-primed primary responses.

As for this clone: Its antigen is not identified.

Germline CDR1 and CDR2: ENHRY and SYGVKD. The CDR3 has 14 amino acids. The ends were cut back, 0 bases at V and 3 bases at J, with 8 bases in the middle. Before the COVID-19 pandemic, during about 2010-2019, CD4+ T cells were taken from unexposed donors. TCRdb keeps only in-frame clones here, not all; method: immunoSEQ multiplex PCR. The sample lists 55,000 to 75,000 clones, around 87% occurring once. This sequence joins TRBV10-3 and TRBJ1-1; D gene unclear. The source of this sequence is a human donor in good health. The material sequenced was memory CD4+ T cells from PBMCs. The CDR3 nucleotides read TGTGCCATCAGTGAGTCAAAAATCCACACTGAAGCTTTCTTT. Translated, it gives CAISESKIHTEAFF.